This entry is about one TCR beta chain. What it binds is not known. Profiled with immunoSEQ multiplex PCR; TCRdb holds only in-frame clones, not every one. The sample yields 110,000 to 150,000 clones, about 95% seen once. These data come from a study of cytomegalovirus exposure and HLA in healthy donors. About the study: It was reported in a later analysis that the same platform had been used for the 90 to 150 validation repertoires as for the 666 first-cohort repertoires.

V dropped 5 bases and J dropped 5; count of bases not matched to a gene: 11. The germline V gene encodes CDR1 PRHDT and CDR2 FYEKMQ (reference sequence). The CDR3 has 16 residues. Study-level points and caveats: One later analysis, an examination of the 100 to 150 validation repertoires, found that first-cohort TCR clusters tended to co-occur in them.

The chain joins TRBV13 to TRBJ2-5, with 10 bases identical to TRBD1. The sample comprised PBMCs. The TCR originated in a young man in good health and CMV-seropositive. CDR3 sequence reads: CASSAPGQGMYETQYF. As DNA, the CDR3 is TGTGCCAGCAGCGCCCCGGGACAGGGGATGTACGAGACCCAGTACTTC.